This T cell receptor (beta chain) came from a study of T cells in Graves' hyperthyroidism and ophthalmopathy. Study results and limitations: Separation of ophthalmopathy from stable hyperthyroidism was achieved by a 13 V-J model.

Orbital computed tomography, thyroid ultrasound, serum thyroxine and TRAb, and clinical symptoms together informed the diagnoses. The source material, RNA transcripts, was used to amplify TCR beta CDR3 regions. First-round RT-PCR targeting the TCR CDR3 was performed with the HTBI primer set. Via MiXCR, TCRdb re-called the multiplex PCR reads, giving one row per CDR3 protein. Found here are a few hundred thousand distinct CDR3 sequences, roughly 18% of them singletons; the top ten hold 35% to 45%. This clonotype was found many times. The antigen is undetermined. The CDR3 has 13 amino acids. The ends were cut back, 6 bases at V and 4 bases at J, with 12 bases in the middle.

J is TRBJ1-2 and V is TRBV12-3 or TRBV12-4, with D unresolved. The TCR comes from a man younger than 35 with Graves' ophthalmopathy. Sequencing was done on a sample of blood. CDR3 sequence (DNA): TGTGCCAGCAGCCTTGGCGGTCCCTATGGCTACACCTTC. This codes for CASSLGGPYGYTF.